This T cell receptor beta chain was captured by sequencing in a study of blood T cell repertoires in COVID-19. For the study at large: Italy, Spain and the United States were the sources of the convalescent and acute COVID-19 samples. The cDNA or gDNA used as material had been derived from T cells, B-cell-depleted T cells, or PBMCs.

In the study's own analysis: Estimated nucleated cell counts came from reference gene primer amplification. The data were produced by immunoSEQ multiplex PCR, yet TCRdb's version contains in-frame clones alone and is incomplete. V and J calls plus clone size are reproduced from that table; the DNA served to infer D and trimming. The data hold about 120,000 clones, with more than 75% observed a single time. The CDR3 length is 17 residues. CDR1 and CDR2 from the germline V gene are SQVTM and ANQGSEA. Trimming left V 1 base short and J 6 bases short, with 22 bases between. This receptor was obtained from a man in his fifties or sixties with active COVID-19. Sequenced: peripheral blood. The chain uses TRBV29-1 and TRBJ2-1; no clear D. As DNA, the CDR3 is TGCAGCGTTGAAGTCATGGGTCGTGGCGGATCAACCAATGAGCAGTTCTTC. Translated, it gives CSVEVMGRGGSTNEQFF.